The text below deals with one T cell receptor beta chain. This clonotype has at least ten counts. Its antigen is not yet known. Base qualities are missing; no much larger clone stands one base away. This sample was included in a study of identical twins (dated by TCRdb to 2016 to 2018). In terms of the full investigation: To test whether fetal clonotypes persist, the study used deep sequencing on TCR alpha and beta repertoires from monozygotic twins, unrelated adults of various ages, and cord blood. To rule out contamination, the twin experiments were replicated at different times with different library preparation protocols.

Only healthy Caucasian donors were included. Miltenyi CD45RO+ enrichment and human naive T-cell isolation kits were used to isolate memory (CD45RO+) and naive T cells from PBMC. General study outcomes and caveats: Abundant cord blood beta clonotypes carried fewer insertions; young adult naive repertoires showed a weaker similar trend, while memory repertoires showed none. Out-of-frame TCR alpha sharing in monozygotic twins was systematically underestimated by recombination models, whereas sharing between unrelated individuals was in agreement with the recombination models. Out-of-frame TCR alpha sequences shared between twins showed an excess of low generation-probability sequences compared with coincidental sharing between unrelated individuals. Because the same donors could not be followed over many years, conclusions were based on cross-sectional statistical analysis. In beta out-of-frame sequences, excess twin sharing was weaker, because having fewer shared sequences lowered the signal-to-noise ratio. Zero-insertion analyses could be partly confounded by invariant T cells such as MAIT and iNKT, although diverse VJ usage argued against such confounding for most clonotypes.

Library generation was performed with 5' RACE. For sequencing, an Illumina HiSeq 2000 was employed. A universal primer binding site was introduced by template switching, and a unique molecular identifier was present in the final cDNA, enabling accurate counting of TCR cDNA molecules. First-strand cDNA for TCR alpha and beta chains was synthesized from specific primers in the conserved constant-segment region. Each cDNA library was double barcoded, with a SMART-Mk sample barcode plus Illumina barcodes, to control for contamination. TruSeq adapter sequences along with Illumina sample barcodes were introduced in two successive PCR steps. Sequencing of the TCR alpha and beta cDNA libraries was done on the Illumina HiSeq platform using custom primers. Per the original workflow: MiGEC processed the raw reads to extract unique molecular identifiers, while MiXCR was used to determine the CDR3 positions. For each individual, recombination models were inferred using an EM algorithm with the repgenHMM and IGoR tools. The analysis of shared clonotypes was done with the tcR package in R, with sharing normalized by the product of cloneset sizes. To study raw recombination without the effects of thymic and clonal selection, out-of-frame nonproductive sequences were analyzed. TCRdb's own reprocessing of the public reads used fastp at Q25 and MiXCR and kept productive beta chains. Rows merge per CDR3 protein into single entries with the most common DNA and genes. For this entry, the V and J calls and clone size follow TCRdb and not the study's own pipeline. This sample is represented by over 200,000 distinct CDR3 sequences; approximately 10% of them were singletons. The ten top clones hold less than 12% of the sample.

The sequence was collected from a middle-aged man in good health. Sequenced: memory T cells sorted from blood. The sample's cell subset or site, from its label and the paper: CD45RO+ enriched T cells.

CDR3 reads: CASSLLQILSYNSPLHF. At the DNA level, the sequence is TGTGCCAGCAGCTTACTACAGATCCTCTCCTATAATTCACCCCTCCACTTT. The sequence joins TRBV7-8 to TRBJ1-6; the D gene remains uncertain. The CDR3 runs 17 amino acids, cysteine and phenylalanine included. Of the read, only the CDR3 DNA is kept; its 51 bases are in frame from base 1. V loses 2 bases, J loses 0 bases, and the germline ends lie 11 bases apart. CDR1 and CDR2 are drawn from the germline V gene: SGHVS, FQNEAQ.